The clone carrying this T cell receptor beta chain has only one observation. These data come from a study of blood T cell repertoires in COVID-19. On the study more broadly: Acute and convalescent COVID-19 samples came from the United States, Italy and Spain. Sources were T cells, B-cell-depleted T cells, or PBMCs; the material itself was cDNA or gDNA.

V lost 2 bases, J lost 5 bases, and 8 bases stayed unmatched. The CDR3 consists of 15 residues. Germline values: CDR1 SGHVS, CDR2 FNYEAQ. Under the authors' procedure: Nucleated cell number was recorded as an estimate derived from reference gene primer amplification. Clones were read by immunoSEQ multiplex PCR, and TCRdb kept only the in-frame ones, dropping some. V, J and clone size are those of that table, while D and trimming were read from the DNA. The sample includes roughly 230,000 clones, around 82% of them seen just once. The sequenced sample was peripheral blood. The receptor was isolated from a man in his forties with active or convalescent COVID-19. This chain connects TRBV7-6 to TRBJ2-5; 7 bases map to TRBD2. The CDR3 region is CASSLYGGGPETQYF. CDR3 bases: TGTGCCAGCAGCTTATATGGGGGAGGGCCTGAGACCCAGTACTTC. The whole variable domain, filled in from reference TRBV7-6 and TRBJ2-5, reads GAGVSQSPRYKVTKRGQDVALRCDPISGHVSLYWYRQALGQGPEFLTYFNYEAQQDKSGLPNDRFSAERPEGSISTLTIQRTEQRDSAMYRCASSLYGGGPETQYFGPGTRLLVL.